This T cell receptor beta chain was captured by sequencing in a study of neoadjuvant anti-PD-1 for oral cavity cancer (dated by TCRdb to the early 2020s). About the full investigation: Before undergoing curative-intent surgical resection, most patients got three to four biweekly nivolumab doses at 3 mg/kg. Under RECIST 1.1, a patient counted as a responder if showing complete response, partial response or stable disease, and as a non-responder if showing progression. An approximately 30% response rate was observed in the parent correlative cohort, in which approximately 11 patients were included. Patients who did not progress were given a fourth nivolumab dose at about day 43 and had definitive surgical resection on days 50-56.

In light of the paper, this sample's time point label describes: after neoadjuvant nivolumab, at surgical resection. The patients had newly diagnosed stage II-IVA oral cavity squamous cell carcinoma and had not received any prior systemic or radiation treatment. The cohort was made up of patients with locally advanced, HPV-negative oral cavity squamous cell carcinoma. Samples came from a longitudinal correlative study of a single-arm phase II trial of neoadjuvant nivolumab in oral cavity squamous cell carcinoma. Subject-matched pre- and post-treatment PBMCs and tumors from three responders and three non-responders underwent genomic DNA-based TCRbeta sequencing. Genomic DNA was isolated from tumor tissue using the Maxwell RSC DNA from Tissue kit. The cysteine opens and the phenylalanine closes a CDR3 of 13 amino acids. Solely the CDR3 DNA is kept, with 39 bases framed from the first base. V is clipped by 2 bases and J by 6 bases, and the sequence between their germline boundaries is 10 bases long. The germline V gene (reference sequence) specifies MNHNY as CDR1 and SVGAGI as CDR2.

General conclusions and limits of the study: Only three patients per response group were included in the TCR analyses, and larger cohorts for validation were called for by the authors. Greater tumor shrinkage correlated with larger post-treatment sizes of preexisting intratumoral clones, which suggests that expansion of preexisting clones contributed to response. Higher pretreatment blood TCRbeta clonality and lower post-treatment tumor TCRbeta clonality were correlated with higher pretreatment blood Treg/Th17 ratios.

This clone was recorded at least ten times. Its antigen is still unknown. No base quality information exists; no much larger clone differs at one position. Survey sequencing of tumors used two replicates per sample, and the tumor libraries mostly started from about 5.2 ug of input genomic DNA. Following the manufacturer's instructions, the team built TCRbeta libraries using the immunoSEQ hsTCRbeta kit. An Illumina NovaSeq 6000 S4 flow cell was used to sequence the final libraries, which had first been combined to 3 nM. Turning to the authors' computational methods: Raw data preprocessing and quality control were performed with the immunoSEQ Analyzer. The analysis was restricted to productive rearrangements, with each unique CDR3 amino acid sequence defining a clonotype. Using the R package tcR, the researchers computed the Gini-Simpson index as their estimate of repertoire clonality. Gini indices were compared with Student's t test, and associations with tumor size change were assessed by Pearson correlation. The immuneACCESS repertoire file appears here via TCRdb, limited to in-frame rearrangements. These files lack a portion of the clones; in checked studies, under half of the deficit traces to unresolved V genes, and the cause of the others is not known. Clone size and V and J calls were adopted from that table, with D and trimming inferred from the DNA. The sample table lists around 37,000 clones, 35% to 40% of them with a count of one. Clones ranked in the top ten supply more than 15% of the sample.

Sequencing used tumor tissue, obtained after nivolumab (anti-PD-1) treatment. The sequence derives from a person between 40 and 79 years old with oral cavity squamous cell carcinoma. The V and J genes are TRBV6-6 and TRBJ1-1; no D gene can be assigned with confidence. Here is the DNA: TGTGCCAGCAGTTACAGGGATCGGGCTGAAGCTTTCTTT. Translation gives CASSYRDRAEAFF.